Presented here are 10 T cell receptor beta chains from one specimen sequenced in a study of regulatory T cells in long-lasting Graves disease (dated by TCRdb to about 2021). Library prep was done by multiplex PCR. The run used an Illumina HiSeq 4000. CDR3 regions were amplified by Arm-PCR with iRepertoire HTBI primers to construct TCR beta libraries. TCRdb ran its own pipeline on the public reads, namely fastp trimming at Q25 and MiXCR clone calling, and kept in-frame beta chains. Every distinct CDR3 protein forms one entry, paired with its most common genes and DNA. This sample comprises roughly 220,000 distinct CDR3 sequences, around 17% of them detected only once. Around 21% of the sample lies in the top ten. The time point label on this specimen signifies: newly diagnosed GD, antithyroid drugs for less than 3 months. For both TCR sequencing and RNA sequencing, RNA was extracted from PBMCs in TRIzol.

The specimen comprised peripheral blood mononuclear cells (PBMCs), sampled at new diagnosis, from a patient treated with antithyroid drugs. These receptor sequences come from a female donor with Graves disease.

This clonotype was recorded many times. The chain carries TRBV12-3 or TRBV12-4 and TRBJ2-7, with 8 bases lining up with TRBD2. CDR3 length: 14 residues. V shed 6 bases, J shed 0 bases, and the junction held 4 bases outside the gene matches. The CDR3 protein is CASSQTSASYEQYF. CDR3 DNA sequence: TGTGCCAGCAGCCAGACTAGCGCCTCCTACGAGCAGTACTTC.

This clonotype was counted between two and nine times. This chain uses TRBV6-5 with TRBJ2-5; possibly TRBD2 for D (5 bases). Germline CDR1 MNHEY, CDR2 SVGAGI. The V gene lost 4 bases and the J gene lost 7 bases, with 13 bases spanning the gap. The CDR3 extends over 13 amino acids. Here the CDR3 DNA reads TGTGCCAGCAGTTTGGACTCCGAAGGGACCCAGTACTTC. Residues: CASSLDSEGTQYF.

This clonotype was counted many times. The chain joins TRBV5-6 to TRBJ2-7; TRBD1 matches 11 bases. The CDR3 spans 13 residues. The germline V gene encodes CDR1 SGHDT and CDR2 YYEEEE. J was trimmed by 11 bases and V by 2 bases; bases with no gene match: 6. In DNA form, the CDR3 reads TGTGCCAGCAGCTTCCCCGGGACAGGGGGTGAGTACTTC. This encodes CASSFPGTGGEYF.

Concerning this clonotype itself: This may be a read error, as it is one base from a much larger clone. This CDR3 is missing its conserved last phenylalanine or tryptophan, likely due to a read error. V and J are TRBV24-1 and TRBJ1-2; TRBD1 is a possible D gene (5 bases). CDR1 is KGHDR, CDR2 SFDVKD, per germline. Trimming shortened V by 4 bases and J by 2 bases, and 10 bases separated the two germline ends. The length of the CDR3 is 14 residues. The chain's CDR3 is CATSDSGRNYGYTC. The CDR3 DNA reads TGTGCCACCAGTGACTCGGGACGGAACTATGGCTACACCTGC.

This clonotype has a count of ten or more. CDR3 sequence reads: CASSLRGHTEAFF. The CDR3 DNA is TGTGCCAGCAGCTTGAGGGGCCACACTGAAGCTTTCTTT. This sequence joins TRBV7-8 and TRBJ1-1, with D maybe TRBD1 (5 bases). Trimming removed 3 bases at V and 3 bases at J, with 8 bases between. The CDR3 loop spans 13 amino acids. Germline V gene data show CDR1 as SGHVS and CDR2 as FQNEAQ.

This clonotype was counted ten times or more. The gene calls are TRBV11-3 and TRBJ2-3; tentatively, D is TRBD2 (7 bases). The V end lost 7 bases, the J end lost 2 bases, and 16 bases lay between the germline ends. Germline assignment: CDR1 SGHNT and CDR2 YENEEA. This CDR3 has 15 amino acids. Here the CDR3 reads CASTPGGAPTDTQYF. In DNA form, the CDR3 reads TGTGCCAGCACCCCTGGGGGGGCACCCACAGATACGCAGTATTTT.

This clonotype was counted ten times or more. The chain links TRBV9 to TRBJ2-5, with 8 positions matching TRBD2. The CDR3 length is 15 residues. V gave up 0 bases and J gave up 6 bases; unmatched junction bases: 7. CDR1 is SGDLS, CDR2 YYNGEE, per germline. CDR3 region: CASSVGGSGMKTQYF. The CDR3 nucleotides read TGTGCCAGCAGCGTAGGGGGTAGCGGGATGAAGACCCAGTACTTC.

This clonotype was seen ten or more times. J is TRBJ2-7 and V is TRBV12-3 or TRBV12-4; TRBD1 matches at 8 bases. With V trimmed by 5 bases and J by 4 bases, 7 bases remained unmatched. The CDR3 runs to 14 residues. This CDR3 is CASSPSRDRYEQYF. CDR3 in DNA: TGTGCCAGCAGTCCCTCCCGGGACAGGTACGAGCAGTACTTC.

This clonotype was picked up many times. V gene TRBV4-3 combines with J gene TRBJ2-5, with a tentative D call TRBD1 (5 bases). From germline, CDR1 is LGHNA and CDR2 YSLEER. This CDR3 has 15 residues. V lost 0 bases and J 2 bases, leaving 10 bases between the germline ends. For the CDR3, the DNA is TGCGCCAGCAGCCAAGATCGGACATATCAAGAGACCCAGTACTTC. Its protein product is CASSQDRTYQETQYF.

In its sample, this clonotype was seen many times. CDR3 nucleotide sequence: TGTGCCAGCAGCTTAGAGGGAGGGAGAGAGACCCAGTACTTC. Protein sequence: CASSLEGGRETQYF. The chain carries TRBV11-2 and TRBJ2-5; 7 nucleotides line up with TRBD2. Germline loops: CDR1 SGHAT, CDR2 FQNNGV. V shed 0 bases, J shed 4 bases, and the junction held 2 bases outside the gene matches. The CDR3 sequence is 14 residues long.